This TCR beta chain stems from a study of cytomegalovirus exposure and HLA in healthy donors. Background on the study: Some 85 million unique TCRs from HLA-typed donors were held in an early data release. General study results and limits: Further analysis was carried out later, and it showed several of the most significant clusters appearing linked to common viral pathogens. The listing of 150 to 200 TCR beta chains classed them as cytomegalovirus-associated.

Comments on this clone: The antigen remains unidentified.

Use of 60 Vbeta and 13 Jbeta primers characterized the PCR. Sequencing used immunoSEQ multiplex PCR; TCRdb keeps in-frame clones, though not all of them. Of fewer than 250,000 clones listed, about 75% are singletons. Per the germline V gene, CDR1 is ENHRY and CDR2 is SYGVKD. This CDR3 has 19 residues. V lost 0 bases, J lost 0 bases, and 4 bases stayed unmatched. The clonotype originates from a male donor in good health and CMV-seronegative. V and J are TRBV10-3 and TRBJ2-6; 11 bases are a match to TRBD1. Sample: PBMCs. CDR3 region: CAISESEGQGGSGANVLTF. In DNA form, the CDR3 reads TGTGCCATCAGTGAGTCGGAGGGACAGGGGGGCTCTGGGGCCAACGTCCTGACTTTC.